This T cell receptor beta chain appears in the sequencing data of a study of shared clonotypes between healthy human individuals. The study drew all its donors from Caucasian adults living in Nashville, Tennessee. Study-wide results and caveats: A limitation of the genetic and exposure-history diversity represented arose from few donors. How much donors shared clonotypes was expected to be affected by sequencing depth.

Sequencing on ten immunoSEQ deep assay plates was performed for unsorted PBMC DNA. Using immunoSEQ multiplex PCR, the repertoire was profiled, and TCRdb retains in-frame clones only, with some absent. The sample lists about 450,000 clones; around 80% were seen once. CDR1 and CDR2 (germline): LNHDA, SQIVND (reference sequence). CDR3 length: 16 residues. V gave up 5 bases and J gave up 9 bases; unmatched junction bases: 11. As concerns this clone: Its antigen is not identified.

The rearrangement links TRBV19 to TRBJ2-1; TRBD2 agrees at 12 bases. The sample taken for sequencing was PBMCs. The TCR comes from a woman aged 40 to 50 in good health. Some clones in this sample may be carry-over from other donors' samples. CDR3 in amino acids: CASSLRPSGRAGEQFF. Written as DNA, the CDR3 is TGTGCCAGTAGTCTCAGGCCTAGCGGGAGGGCTGGTGAGCAGTTCTTC.